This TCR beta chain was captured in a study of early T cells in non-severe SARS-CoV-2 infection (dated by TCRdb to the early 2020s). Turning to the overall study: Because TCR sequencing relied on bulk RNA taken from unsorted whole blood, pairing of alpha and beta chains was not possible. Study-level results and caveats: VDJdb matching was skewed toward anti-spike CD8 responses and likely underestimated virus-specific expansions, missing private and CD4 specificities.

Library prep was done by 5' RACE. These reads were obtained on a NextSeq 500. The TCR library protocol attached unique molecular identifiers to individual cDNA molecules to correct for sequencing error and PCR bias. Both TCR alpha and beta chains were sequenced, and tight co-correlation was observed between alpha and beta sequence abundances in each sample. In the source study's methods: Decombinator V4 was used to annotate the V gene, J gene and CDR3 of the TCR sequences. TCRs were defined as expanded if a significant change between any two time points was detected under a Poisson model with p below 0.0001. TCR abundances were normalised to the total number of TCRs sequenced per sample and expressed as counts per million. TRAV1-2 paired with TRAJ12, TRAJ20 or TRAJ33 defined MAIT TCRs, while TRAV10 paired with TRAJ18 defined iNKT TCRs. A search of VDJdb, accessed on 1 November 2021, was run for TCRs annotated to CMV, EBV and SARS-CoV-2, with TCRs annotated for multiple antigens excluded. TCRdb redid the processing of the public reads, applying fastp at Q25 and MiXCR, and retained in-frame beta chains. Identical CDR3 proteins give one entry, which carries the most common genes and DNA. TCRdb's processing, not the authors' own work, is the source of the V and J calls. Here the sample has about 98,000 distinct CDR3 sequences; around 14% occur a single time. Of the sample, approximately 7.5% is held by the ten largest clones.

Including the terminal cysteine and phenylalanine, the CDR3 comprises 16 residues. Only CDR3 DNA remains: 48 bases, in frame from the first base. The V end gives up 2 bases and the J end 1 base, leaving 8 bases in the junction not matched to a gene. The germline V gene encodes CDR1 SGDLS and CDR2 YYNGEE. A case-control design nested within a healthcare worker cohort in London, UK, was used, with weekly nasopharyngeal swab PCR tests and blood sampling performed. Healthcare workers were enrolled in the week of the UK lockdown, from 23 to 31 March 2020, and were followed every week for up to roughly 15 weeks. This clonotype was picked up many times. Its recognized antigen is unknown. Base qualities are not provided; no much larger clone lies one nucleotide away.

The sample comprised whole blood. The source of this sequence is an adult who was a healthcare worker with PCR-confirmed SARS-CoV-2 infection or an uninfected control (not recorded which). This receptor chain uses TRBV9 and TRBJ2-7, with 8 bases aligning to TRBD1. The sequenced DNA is TGTGCCAGCAGCGTCGGACGGACAGGGATTTCCTACGAGCAGTACTTC. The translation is CASSVGRTGISYEQYF.